The TCR beta chain under discussion was sequenced for a study of cytomegalovirus exposure and HLA in healthy donors. About the research overall: An analysis done earlier identified 117 million unique TCR beta sequences from about 180 million T cells.

Of note for this clone: Its matching antigen is unknown.

The PCR was carried out with 60 Vbeta primers and 13 Jbeta primers. Here immunoSEQ multiplex PCR was the method, and the copy in TCRdb shows in-frame clones only, minus some. In all, the sample yields 100,000 or so clones. Notes on the study in general: For most subjects, TCR beta sequences were reported to predict HLA-A and HLA-B alleles with accuracy.

Germline CDR1 and CDR2: SQVTM and ANQGSEA. The ends were cut back, 7 bases at V and 0 bases at J, with 19 bases in the middle. The CDR3 runs 15 residues. The chain has TRBV29-1 and TRBJ2-7; TRBD2 might be the D (7 bases). This clonotype was sampled from a woman aged 30 to 39 in good health and CMV-seronegative. Input material: PBMCs. In DNA form, the CDR3 reads TGCAGCGGGGGGGGCGGCACTGCGAGCTCCTACGAGCAGTACTTC. Protein product: CSGGGGTASSYEQYF.